This T cell receptor (beta chain) stems from a study of T cells after posttransplantation cyclophosphamide. Cyclophosphamide on days +3 and +4 followed busulfan-fludarabine conditioning and a marrow graft. Whole-study findings and limits: Recipient CMV seropositivity and CMV reactivation strongly tracked TRB clonality. Blood and skin or GI T cell repertoires showed limited TRB overlap. Later post-transplant blood repertoires were often dominated by donor CD8+ memory clones.

Trimming took 6 bases from V and 3 from J, leaving 12 bases between them. This CDR3 is built from 13 residues. Germline V gives CDR1 LNHDA, CDR2 SQIVND (reference sequence). Only a few counts were recorded for this clone. The antigen remains undetermined. The method was immunoSEQ multiplex PCR; TCRdb's version includes in-frame clones alone and lacks a portion of them. The profile covers about 2,100 clones, none occurring a single time. The clonotype originates from a female patient over 55 who received an allogeneic stem cell transplant from a related donor and was CMV-positive. Some T cells may be transferred from the graft donor. The V gene is TRBV19, the J gene TRBJ2-7; D might be TRBD2 (6 bases). The input for sequencing was PBMCs, taken 86 days after allogeneic stem cell transplant with posttransplant cyclophosphamide. In DNA form, the CDR3 reads TGTGCCAGTAGACCCCCGGGGGTCTACGAGCAGTACTTC. Translating gives CASRPPGVYEQYF.